Below, 5 T cell receptor beta chains from the same sample are listed, as sequenced in a study of cytomegalovirus exposure and HLA in healthy donors. Primers included in the PCR were 60 Vbeta and 13 Jbeta primers. The protocol was immunoSEQ multiplex PCR, while the TCRdb copy is restricted to in-frame clones and leaves out a portion. This sample has 100,000 to 150,000 clones, with about 80% found just once. The source material was PBMCs. All receptors derive from a man younger than 40 in good health and CMV-seronegative.

The V and J genes are TRBV10-3 and TRBJ2-1; TRBD1 agrees at 11 bases. This CDR3 has 15 residues. The germline V gene encodes CDR1 ENHRY and CDR2 SYGVKD. The ends lost 3 bases at V and 12 bases at J; junction bases unmatched: 10. The CDR3, as DNA: TGTGCCATCAGTGATGGTGGGACAGGGGGGCTTGGGCAGTTCTTC. Its translation is CAISDGGTGGLGQFF.

The chain carries TRBV4-1 and TRBJ2-1, with a weak D call TRBD1 (5 bases). The V and J ends lost 4 bases and 8 bases respectively, with 18 bases between them. CDR3 length: 15 amino acids. Per germline, CDR1 MGHRA and CDR2 YSYEKL. CDR3 in amino acids: CASSPTGPIRDEQFF. In nucleotides, the CDR3 is TGCGCCAGCAGCCCCACAGGCCCGATTAGAGATGAGCAGTTCTTC.

This clone has only one observation. The chain is built from TRBV6-1 and TRBJ2-2; 8 nucleotides match TRBD1. The CDR3 sequence is 14 residues long. V was clipped by 5 bases and J by 4 bases; unmatched bases: 3. Germline V gene data show CDR1 as MNHNS and CDR2 as SASEGT. In nucleotides, the CDR3 is TGTGCCAGCAGTCGGACAGGGAGCACCGGGGAGCTGTTTTTT. Its translation: CASSRTGSTGELFF.

V usage is TRBV28 and J usage is TRBJ1-5; D is uncertain. The CDR3 has 12 amino acids. V was clipped by 3 bases and J by 6 bases, with 6 bases between them. Germline CDR1 and CDR2: MDHEN and SYDVKM. Here the CDR3 reads CASSFRFQPQHF. The CDR3 DNA is TGTGCCAGCAGTTTCAGATTTCAGCCCCAGCATTTT.

This chain links TRBV28 with TRBJ1-5, with D possibly TRBD1 on 5 matching bases. The germline CDR1 and CDR2 sequences are MDHEN and SYDVKM. This CDR3 region has 17 residues. Trimming stripped 1 base from V and 2 bases from J, with 15 bases between. The CDR3, as DNA: TGTGCCAGCAGTTTATTAGGAGGGGAAGGGGGCAATCAGCCCCAGCATTTT. As protein: CASSLLGGEGGNQPQHF.